This T cell receptor (beta chain) derives from a study of cytomegalovirus exposure and HLA in healthy donors (dated by TCRdb to about 2017). About the full investigation: In an earlier analysis of around 540 of the donors, 276 Gb of sequence data and 100 million or so unique TCR beta sequences from approximately 180 million T cells were reported. The genetic ancestry cluster associated with self-reported Caucasian donors included roughly four fifths of the approximately 400 genotyped donors. Along with the approximately 600-subject first cohort, a separate validation cohort of around 110 different subjects was used. To predict cytomegalovirus infection status, the study combined high-throughput TCR immunosequencing, statistical association of individual TCRs with disease status, and machine learning. The number of typed donors differed by locus: about 629-630 for A, B, C, DRB1 and DQB1; some 500 for DQA1; fewer than 610 for DPA1; and roughly 450 for DPB1. An early release covering roughly 580 HLA-typed donors comprised roughly 300 gigabases of sequencing data and around 86 million unique TCR sequences. Rather than drawing on any new phenotypic data, the later analysis identified candidate immune exposures from TCR beta sequences and the way those sequences occurred across donors. Both class I and class II loci were covered by HLA typing, at four-digit resolution. A later analysis re-examined previously published TCR beta repertoires from roughly 650 donors and added high-resolution HLA genotyping to investigate patterns of TCR occurrence. The study aimed to test whether cataloging public T cell receptors could reveal signatures of past pathogen exposure. An earlier analysis of approximately 640 of the donors applied high-throughput TCR beta sequencing to assess whether each TCR beta V gene segment acted as functional or pseudogenic. On average, roughly 200,000 unique TCR beta nucleotide sequences were sequenced per donor among 350 to 400 genotyped donors of the cohort, with approximately 18% of those sequences being non-productive. All discovery cohort repertoires had been generated on a single sequencing platform. A later genetic analysis took genome-wide SNP genotypes for about three fifths of the 666 donors and used that subset as a discovery cohort. Using immunosequencing, the study profiled T cell repertoires from 550 to 750 subjects and related those repertoires to cytomegalovirus serostatus. Donor age, sex, ethnicity and CMV serostatus were compiled alongside the repertoire data. Because of strong linkage in the cohort, roughly five DR-DQ haplotypes were treated as single units for association and clustering.

Study-level results and caveats: A later genetic analysis reported fewer N-insertions in productive TCRs among donors in an Asian-associated ancestry cluster than the roughly 700-donor mean. In an earlier analysis of some 550 of the donors, most TCR beta V segments were observed in productive rearrangements about 87% or about 30% of the time, broadly matching IMGT annotations. Assigning TCR associations to individual alleles was difficult when HLA alleles, especially DR and DQ, strongly co-occurred. In this cohort, only TCR beta chains were sequenced, and detectable features were limited by the absence of alpha or paired-chain data. The study gave a list of 150 to 200 TCR beta chains associated with cytomegalovirus. A later analysis found that most CMV-associated TCR beta chains appeared HLA-restricted, with HLA associations seemingly driven largely by CMV exposure. Immune exposure information for the cohort was limited to CMV serostatus. Because HLA typing was unavailable for some donors at each locus, only the typed subset was used in association tests. In both the original and validation cohorts, the classifier was reported to diagnose cytomegalovirus status with high specificity and sensitivity. Correlated functional status among segregating V segments might reflect linkage disequilibrium, but an unknown experimental factor could not be ruled out. A later analysis associated about 17,000 TCR beta sequences with specific HLA alleles at a false discovery rate of 0.05. Most TCR sequences were observed very rarely across donors, whereas some public TCRs were present in many individuals. V-gene and J-gene trimming of TCR beta chains was associated with a missense DCLRE1C variant in a later genetic analysis, and the association was replicated in an independent cohort. About 17 rarely observed V segments, including chromosome 9 orphons, were excluded from the earlier analysis of about 500 of the donors because counts were too low. A group of highly shared sequence variants was considered likely to be a technical artifact of the sequencing pipeline. A later analysis found that TCR association rates varied across HLA loci, with DRB1 alleles showing the most associated TCRs and HLA-C alleles the fewest. Some IMGT-functional V segments, including TRBV6-2 and TRBV6-3, could not be told apart with the 87-base-pair reads, so those segments were excluded. According to the authors, the approach could potentially be generalized to other disease states and immunological phenotypes. Several of the top co-occurrence clusters appeared to be linked to parvovirus B19, influenza, CMV and Epstein-Barr virus, according to a later analysis. A further reported finding was that TCR beta sequences accurately predicted the HLA-A and HLA-B alleles for most subjects in the first cohort. In a later analysis, HLA-associated TCR beta chains were found to be more clonally expanded and to have lower generation probabilities than equally common non-associated chains. The presence/absence analyses assumed that sequencing depth was roughly uniform across donors, and that assumption may not be true. In vitro tests confirmed that three of the cytomegalovirus-associated TCR beta chains recognize cytomegalovirus antigens.

The cohort was made up of 500 to 800 healthy bone marrow donors. At the time of sampling, every cohort member was nominally healthy, though immune exposures that went unrecorded were likely present. The donor tested CMV seropositive and was one of the 289 seropositive cohort members. Every donor gave a peripheral blood sample, and the peripheral blood mononuclear cells from that sample were used for TCR beta sequencing. Genomic DNA extraction from the blood cell samples was performed with the Qiagen DNeasy Blood Extraction Kit. Concerning this clone: This receptor's antigen is unknown. Per-nucleotide qualities are absent, and no much larger clonotype sits a single base away.

V and J are truncated by 5 bases and 5 bases respectively, leaving an intervening sequence of 12 bases. From the germline V gene, CDR1 is KGHSH and CDR2 is LQKENI. Measured from the cysteine to the phenylalanine, the CDR3 is 13 residues long. CDR3 DNA is the only sequence kept; it has 39 bases, read in frame from the first base. Libraries were made using the immunoSEQ multiplex PCR assay. For the multiplex PCR, a mixture combining 60 forward primers for TCR Vbeta segments and 13 reverse primers for TCR Jbeta segments was used. The CDR3 region of rearranged TCR beta genes was amplified from genomic DNA by a multiplex PCR assay. The Illumina HiSeq System was used to sequence the amplified TCR beta libraries as 87-base-pair reads. Per the source publication's procedure: A later analysis tallied around 87 million unique TCR beta chains across the 666 repertoires, and some 12 million of those chains were shared by two or more donors. A nearest-neighbor algorithm error-corrected the raw reads and collapsed the reads into unique sequences, merging closely related sequences to remove PCR and sequencing errors. V, D and J gene segments were assigned by aligning CDR3 sequences to IMGT reference sequences. Each retained sequence needed at least a six-nucleotide match to both a V gene segment and a J gene segment. A rearrangement was called productive if the CDR3 had no stop codons and remained in frame with V and J, and every other rearrangement was called non-productive. Following IMGT convention, CDR3 was defined as the stretch from the second conserved V-encoded cysteine to the conserved J-encoded phenylalanine. In an earlier analysis of 587 of the donors, sequences lacking an unambiguous match to a single V gene segment were excluded. In an earlier analysis of more than 500 of the donors, a V segment was called functional when productive rearrangements were above 56.7%, and segregating when the standard deviation between donors exceeded 5%. A statistical classification framework was built for diagnosing cytomegalovirus status from the catalog of TCR beta chain sequences. A later analysis assigned V and J genes by comparing TCR nucleotide sequences with IMGT/GENE-DB human TR gene sequences. The TCRdist pipeline was used in a later analysis to assign CDR3 sequences and most-parsimonious VDJ recombination scenarios. In a later analysis, each TCR beta chain was defined by its CDR3 amino acid sequence together with its V-gene family, and reads lacking a unique V-gene family were excluded. In a later analysis, 450 to 600 highly shared, low-generation-probability nucleotide sequences were removed to address suspected cross-contamination and a sequencing artifact. A later analysis calculated a clonal expansion index for each public chain from normalized within-repertoire ranks of inferred template counts. A later analysis computed generation probabilities with a VDJ recombination model fitted to out-of-frame rearrangements, and checked the results against IGoR. In a later analysis, hypergeometric tests were used to score TCR-TCR, TCR-HLA and TCR-CMV co-occurrence, with a repertoire-size bias correction applied to TCR pairs. In a later analysis, false discovery rates were estimated by permuting HLA or CMV assignments 20 times. In a later analysis, co-occurring TCRs were grouped using DBSCAN, with TCRdist sequence similarity added in when clustering inside HLA-allele-positive subsets. Repertoires with fewer than 30,000 or more than 120,000 public chains were left out of co-occurrence clustering, as were a handful of repertoires with anomalous nucleotide sharing. In TCRdb, the immuneACCESS table is reduced to in-frame sequences with V and J assigned. These tables do not hold every clone; where another copy was compared, an unresolved V gene accounts for under half, and the others remain unexplained. The V and J calls and clone size come from that table; D and trimming were worked out from the DNA. This sample comprises roughly 140,000 clones, around 78% of them detected only once. The ten biggest clones cover around 2.5% of the sample.

The source is a woman in her late teens or twenties in good health and CMV-seropositive. The sequence joins TRBV18 to TRBJ1-1; no D segment can be confidently identified. The sequenced sample was PBMCs. At the DNA level, the sequence is TGTGCCAGCTCATCGAACCCGACAACTGAAGCTTTCTTT. This gives the protein CASSSNPTTEAFF.